The T cell receptor beta chain described here comes from a study of T cells in Graves' hyperthyroidism and ophthalmopathy. With 6 bases removed from V and 1 base from J, the gap between germline ends came to 9 bases. The germline gives CDR1 MNHNS, CDR2 SASEGT. CDR3 length: 13 residues. Pregnant or lactating patients were excluded, as were those with uncontrolled infection or other autoimmune disease. There were TCR beta CDR3 regions amplified from RNA transcripts. A first-round RT-PCR of the TCR CDR3 used the HTBI primer set. TCRdb ran MiXCR on the multiplex PCR reads and lists one entry per CDR3 protein. The table includes about 610,000 distinct CDR3 sequences, roughly 14% detected once. Study results and limitations: The model forecast ophthalmopathy, anticipating it by a median about 7 months before onset. Most expanded thyroid clonotypes above 0.001 also appeared in blood.

In this sample, this clonotype turned up a few times. What it binds is not known. The receptor comes from a woman in her forties with Graves' ophthalmopathy. The V call is TRBV6-1, the J call TRBJ1-1, with D hard to call. Sequencing was performed on blood. The CDR3 is CASRRLSNTEAFF. The CDR3 nucleotides read TGTGCCAGCAGGCGCCTTTCGAACACTGAAGCTTTCTTT.